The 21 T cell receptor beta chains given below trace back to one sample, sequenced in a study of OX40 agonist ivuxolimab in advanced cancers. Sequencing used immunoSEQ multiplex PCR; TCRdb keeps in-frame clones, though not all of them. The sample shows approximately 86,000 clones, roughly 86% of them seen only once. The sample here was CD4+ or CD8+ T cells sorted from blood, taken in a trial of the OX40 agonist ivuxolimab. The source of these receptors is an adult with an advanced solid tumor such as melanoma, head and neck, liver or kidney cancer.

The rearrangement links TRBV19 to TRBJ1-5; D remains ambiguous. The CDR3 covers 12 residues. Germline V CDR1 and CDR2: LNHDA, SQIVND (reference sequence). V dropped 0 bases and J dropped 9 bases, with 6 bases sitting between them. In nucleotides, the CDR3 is TGTGCCAGTAGTATAGACCTCTGGCCCCAGCATTTT. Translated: CASSIDLWPQHF. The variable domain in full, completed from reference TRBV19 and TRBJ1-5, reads DGGITQSPKYLFRKEGQNVTLSCEQNLNHDAMYWYRQDPGQGLRLIYYSQIVNDFQKGDIAEGYSVSREKKESFPLTVTSAQKNPTAFYLCASSIDLWPQHFGDGTRLSIL.

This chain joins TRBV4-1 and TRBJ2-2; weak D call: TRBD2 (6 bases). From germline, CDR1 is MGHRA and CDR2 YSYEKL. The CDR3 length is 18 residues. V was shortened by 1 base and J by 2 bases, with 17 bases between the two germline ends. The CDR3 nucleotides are TGCGCCAGCAGCCAAGTCCCGCGTAGGGGAGGAAACACCGGGGAGCTGTTTTTT. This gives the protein CASSQVPRRGGNTGELFF.

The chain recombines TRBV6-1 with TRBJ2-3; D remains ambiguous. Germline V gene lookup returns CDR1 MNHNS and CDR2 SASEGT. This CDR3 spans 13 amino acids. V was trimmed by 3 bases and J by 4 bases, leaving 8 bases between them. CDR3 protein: CASSDEIPDTQYF. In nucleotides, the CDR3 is TGTGCCAGCAGTGACGAGATACCAGATACGCAGTATTTT.

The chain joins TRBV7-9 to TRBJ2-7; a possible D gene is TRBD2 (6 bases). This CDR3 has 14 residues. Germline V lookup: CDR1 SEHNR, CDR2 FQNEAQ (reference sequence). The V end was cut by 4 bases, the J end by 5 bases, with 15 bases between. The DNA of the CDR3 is TGTGCCAGCAGCTCTCAGACTAGTTTCGACGAGCAGTACTTC. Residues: CASSSQTSFDEQYF.

CDR3 in amino acids: CASSLGRSPEQYF. The CDR3 nucleotides are TGTGCCAGCAGCTTAGGACGATCGCCCGAGCAGTACTTC. J is TRBJ2-7 and V is TRBV5-4; D gene uncertain. The germline CDR1 and CDR2 sequences are SGHNT and YYREEE (reference sequence). This CDR3 is built from 13 residues. V was cut by 2 bases and J by 6 bases, with 12 bases left in between.

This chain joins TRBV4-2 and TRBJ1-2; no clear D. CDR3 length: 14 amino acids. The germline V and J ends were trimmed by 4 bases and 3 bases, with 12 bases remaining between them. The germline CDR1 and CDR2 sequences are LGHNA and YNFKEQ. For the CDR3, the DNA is TGTGCCAGCAGCCCTCTAAAAATGGACTATGGCTACACCTTC. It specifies CASSPLKMDYGYTF.

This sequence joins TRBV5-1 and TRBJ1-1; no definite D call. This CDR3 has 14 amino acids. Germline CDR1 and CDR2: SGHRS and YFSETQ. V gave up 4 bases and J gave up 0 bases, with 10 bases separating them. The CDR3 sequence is CASSPLDLNTEAFF. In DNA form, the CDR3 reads TGCGCCAGCAGCCCTCTGGACCTGAACACTGAAGCTTTCTTT.

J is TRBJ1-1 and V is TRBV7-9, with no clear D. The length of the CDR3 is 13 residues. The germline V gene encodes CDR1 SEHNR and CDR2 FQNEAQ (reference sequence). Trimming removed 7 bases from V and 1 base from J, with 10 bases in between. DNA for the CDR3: TGTGCCAGCACCCTGAGCGGGAACACTGAAGCTTTCTTT. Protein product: CASTLSGNTEAFF.

The CDR3: CATLRTGEDYGYTF. The DNA of the CDR3 is TGTGCCACTCTTCGGACAGGGGAAGACTATGGCTACACCTTC. The chain joins TRBV4-2 to TRBJ1-2, with 9 bases fitting TRBD1. This CDR3 is built from 14 residues. V was pared by 10 bases and J by 3 bases, with 9 bases of the junction left unmatched. The germline V gene encodes CDR1 LGHNA and CDR2 YNFKEQ.

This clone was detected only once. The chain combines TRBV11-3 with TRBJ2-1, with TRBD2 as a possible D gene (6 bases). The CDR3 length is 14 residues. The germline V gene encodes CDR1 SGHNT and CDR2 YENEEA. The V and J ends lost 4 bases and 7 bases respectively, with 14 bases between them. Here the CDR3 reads CASSSRDFPNEQFF. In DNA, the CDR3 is TGTGCCAGCAGCTCCCGGGACTTTCCTAATGAGCAGTTCTTC. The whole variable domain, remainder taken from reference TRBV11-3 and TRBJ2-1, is EAGVVQSPRYKIIEKKQPVAFWCNPISGHNTLYWYLQNLGQGPELLIRYENEEAVDDSQLPKDRFSAERLKGVDSTLKIQPAELGDSAVYLCASSSRDFPNEQFFGPGTRLTVL.

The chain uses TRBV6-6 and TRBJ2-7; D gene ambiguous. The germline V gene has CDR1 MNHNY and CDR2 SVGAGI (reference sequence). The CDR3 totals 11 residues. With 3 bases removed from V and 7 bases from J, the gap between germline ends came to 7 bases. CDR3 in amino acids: CASSYSLEQYF. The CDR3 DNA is TGTGCCAGCAGTTATTCTCTGGAGCAGTACTTC.

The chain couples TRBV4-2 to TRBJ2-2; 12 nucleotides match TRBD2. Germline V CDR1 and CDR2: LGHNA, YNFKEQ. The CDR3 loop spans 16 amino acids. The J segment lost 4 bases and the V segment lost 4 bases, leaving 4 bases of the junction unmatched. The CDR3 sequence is CASSPRTSGATGELFF. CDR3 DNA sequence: TGTGCCAGCAGCCCCCGGACTAGCGGGGCCACCGGGGAGCTGTTTTTT.

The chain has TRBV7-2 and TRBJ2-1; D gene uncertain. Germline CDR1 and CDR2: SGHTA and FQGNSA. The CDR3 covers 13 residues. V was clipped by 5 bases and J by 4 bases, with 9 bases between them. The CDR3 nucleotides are TGTGCCAGCAGCCCCGGGTTTTACAATGAGCAGTTCTTC. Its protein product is CASSPGFYNEQFF.

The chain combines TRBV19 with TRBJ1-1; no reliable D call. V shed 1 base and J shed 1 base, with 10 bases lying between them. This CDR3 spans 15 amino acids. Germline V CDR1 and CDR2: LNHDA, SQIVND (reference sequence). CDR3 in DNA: TGTGCCAGTAGTATAGGAGCGGGAGCGAACACTGAAGCTTTCTTT. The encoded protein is CASSIGAGANTEAFF.

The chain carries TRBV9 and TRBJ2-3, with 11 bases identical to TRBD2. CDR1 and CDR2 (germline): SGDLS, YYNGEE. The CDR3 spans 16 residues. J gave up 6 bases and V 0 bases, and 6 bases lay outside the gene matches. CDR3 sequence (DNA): TGTGCCAGCAGCGTAGGTAGCGGGGGGGTGATGGATACGCAGTATTTT. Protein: CASSVGSGGVMDTQYF.

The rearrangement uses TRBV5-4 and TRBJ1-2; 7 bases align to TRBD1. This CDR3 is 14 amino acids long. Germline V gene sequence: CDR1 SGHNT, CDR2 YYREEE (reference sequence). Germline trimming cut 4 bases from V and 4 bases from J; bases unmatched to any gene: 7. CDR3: CASSLQGEGYGYTF. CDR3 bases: TGTGCCAGCAGCCTTCAGGGGGAGGGCTATGGCTACACCTTC.

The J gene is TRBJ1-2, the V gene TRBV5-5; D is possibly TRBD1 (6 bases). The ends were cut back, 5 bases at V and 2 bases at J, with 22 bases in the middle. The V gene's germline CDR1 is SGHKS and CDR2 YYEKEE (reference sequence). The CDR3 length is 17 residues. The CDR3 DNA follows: TGTGCCAGCAGAAAATATAAACACCGGGACACCAACTATGGCTACACCTTC. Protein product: CASRKYKHRDTNYGYTF.

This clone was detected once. The CDR3 nucleotides are TGTGCCAGCAGTCCTCGATATTTCAATCAGCCCCAGCATTTT. Residues: CASSPRYFNQPQHF. This chain uses TRBV6-5 with TRBJ1-5; D remains ambiguous. Trimming shortened V by 5 bases and J by 3 bases, and 11 bases separated the two germline ends. This CDR3 region has 14 residues. CDR1 is MNHEY, CDR2 SVGAGI, per germline.

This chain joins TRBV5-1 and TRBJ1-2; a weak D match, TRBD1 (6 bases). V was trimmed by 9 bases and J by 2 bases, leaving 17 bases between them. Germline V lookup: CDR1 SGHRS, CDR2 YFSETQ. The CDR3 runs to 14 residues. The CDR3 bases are TGCGCCACCCGACGGGATGGACAGAACTATGGCTACACCTTC. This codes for CATRRDGQNYGYTF.

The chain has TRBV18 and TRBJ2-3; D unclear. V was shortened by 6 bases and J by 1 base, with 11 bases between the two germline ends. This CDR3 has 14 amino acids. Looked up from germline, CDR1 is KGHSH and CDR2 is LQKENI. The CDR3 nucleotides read TGTGCCAGCTCCCCTAGTAGGGGCACAGATACGCAGTATTTT. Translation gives CASSPSRGTDTQYF.

This CDR3 reads CASSGQGQGRLQPQHF. In DNA form, the CDR3 reads TGTGCCAGCAGCGGCCAAGGACAGGGGCGGCTTCAGCCCCAGCATTTT. The V call is TRBV7-2, the J call TRBJ1-5, with TRBD1 matching over 9 bases. CDR3 length equals 16 residues. Germline CDR1 and CDR2: SGHTA and FQGNSA. V was pared by 5 bases and J by 6 bases, with 11 bases of the junction left unmatched. The whole variable domain, filled in from reference TRBV7-2 and TRBJ1-5, reads GAGVSQSPSNKVTEKGKDVELRCDPISGHTALYWYRQSLGQGLEFLIYFQGNSAPDKSGLPSDRFSAERTGGSVSTLTIQRTQQEDSAVYLCASSGQGQGRLQPQHFGDGTRLSIL.